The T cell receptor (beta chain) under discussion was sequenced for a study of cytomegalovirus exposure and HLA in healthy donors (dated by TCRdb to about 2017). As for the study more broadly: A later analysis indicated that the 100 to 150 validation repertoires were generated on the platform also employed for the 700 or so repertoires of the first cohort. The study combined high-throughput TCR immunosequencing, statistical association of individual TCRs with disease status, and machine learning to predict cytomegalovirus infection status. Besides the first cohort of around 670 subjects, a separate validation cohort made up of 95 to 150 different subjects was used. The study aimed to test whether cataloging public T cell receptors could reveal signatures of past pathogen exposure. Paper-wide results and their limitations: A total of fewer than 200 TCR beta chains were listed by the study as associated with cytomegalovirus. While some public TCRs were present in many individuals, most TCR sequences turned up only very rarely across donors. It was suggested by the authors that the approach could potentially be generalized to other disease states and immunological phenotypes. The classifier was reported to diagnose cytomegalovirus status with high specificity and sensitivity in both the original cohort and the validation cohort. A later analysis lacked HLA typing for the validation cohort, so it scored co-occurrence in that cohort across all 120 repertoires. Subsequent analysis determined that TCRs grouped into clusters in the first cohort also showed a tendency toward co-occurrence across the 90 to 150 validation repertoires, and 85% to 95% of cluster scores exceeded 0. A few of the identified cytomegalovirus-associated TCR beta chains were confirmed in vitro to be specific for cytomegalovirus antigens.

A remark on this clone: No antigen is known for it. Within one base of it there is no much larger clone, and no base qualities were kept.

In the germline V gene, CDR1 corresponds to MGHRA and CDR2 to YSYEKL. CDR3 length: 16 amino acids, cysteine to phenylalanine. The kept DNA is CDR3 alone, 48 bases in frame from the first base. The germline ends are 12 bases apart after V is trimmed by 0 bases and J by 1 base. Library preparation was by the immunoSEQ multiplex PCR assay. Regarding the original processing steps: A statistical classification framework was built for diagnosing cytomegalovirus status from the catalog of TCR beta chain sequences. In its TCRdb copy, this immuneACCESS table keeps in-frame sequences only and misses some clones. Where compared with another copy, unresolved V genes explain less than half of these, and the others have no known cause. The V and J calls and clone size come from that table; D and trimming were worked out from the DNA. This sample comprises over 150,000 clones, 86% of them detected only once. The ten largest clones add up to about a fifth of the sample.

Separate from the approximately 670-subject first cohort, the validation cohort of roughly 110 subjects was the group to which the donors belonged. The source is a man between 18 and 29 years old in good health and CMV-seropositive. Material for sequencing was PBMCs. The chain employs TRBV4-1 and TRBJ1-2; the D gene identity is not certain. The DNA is TGCGCCAGCAGCCAAGAGAAAGTAGGAGGTAACTATGGCTACACCTTC. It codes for CASSQEKVGGNYGYTF.